The clone carrying this TCR beta chain was seen a few times. Its antigen is as yet unknown. The data stem from a study of T cell repertoires in cytomegalovirus infection. The germline V and J ends were trimmed by 2 bases and 6 bases, with 7 bases remaining between them. This CDR3 has 12 amino acids. CDR1 and CDR2 from the germline V gene are ENHRY and SYGVKD. Findings and caveats of the study: Cumulative frequency (of public TCR beta family members) identified carriers of CMV plus the relevant HLA. HLA-C-restricted CMV-specific TCR beta clonotypes prevailed in the ex vivo response.

TCRdb re-derived calls from the reads in MiXCR, one entry per CDR3 protein. The profile shows approximately 990,000 distinct CDR3 sequences, roughly 31% of them singletons. The clonotype comes from a human donor in good health (CMV status not recorded). Some clones in this sample may be carry-over from other donors' samples. The source was cultured CD8+ T cells from PBMCs, collected from culture after CMV antigen stimulation. The chain is built from TRBV10-3 and TRBJ1-1, with no clear D. The CDR3 region is CAISEGGPEAFF. The CDR3 region has the DNA TGTGCCATCAGTGAGGGTGGGCCTGAAGCTTTCTTT.